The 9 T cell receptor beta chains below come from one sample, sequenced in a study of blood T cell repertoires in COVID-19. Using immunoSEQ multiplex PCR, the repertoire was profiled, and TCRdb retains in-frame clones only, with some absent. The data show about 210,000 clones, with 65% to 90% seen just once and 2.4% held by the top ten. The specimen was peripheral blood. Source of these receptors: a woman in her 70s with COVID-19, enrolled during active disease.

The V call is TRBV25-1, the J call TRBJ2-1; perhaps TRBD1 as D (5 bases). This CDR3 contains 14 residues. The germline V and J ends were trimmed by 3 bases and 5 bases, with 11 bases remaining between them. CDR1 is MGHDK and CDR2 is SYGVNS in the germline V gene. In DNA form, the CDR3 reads TGTGCCAGCAGTGAGGCAGGGTCGGACAATGAGCAGTTCTTC. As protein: CASSEAGSDNEQFF.

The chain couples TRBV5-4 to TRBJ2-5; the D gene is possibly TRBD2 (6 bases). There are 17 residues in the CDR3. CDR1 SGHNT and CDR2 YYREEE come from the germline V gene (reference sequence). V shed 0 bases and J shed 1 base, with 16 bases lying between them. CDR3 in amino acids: CASSLESIAVPQETQYF. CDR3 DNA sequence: TGTGCCAGCAGCTTGGAAAGTATAGCGGTTCCCCAAGAGACCCAGTACTTC.

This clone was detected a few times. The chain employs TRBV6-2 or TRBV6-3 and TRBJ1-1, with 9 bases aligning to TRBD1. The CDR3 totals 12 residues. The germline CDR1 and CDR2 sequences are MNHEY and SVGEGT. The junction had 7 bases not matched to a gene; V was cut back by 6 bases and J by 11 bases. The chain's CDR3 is CASSRGQGPAFF. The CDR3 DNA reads TGTGCCAGCAGCCGGGGACAGGGCCCCGCTTTCTTT.

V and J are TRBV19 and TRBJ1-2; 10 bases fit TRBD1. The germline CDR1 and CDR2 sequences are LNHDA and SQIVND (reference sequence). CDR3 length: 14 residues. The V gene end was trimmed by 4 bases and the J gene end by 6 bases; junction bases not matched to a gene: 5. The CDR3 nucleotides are TGTGCCAGTAGTACCCGACAGGGGGCTAATGGCTACACCTTC. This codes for CASSTRQGANGYTF.

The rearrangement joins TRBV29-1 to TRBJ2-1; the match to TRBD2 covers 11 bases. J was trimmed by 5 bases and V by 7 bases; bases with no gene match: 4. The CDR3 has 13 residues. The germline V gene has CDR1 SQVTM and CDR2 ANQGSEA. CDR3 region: CSAATSGDNEQFF. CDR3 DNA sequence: TGCAGCGCGGCGACTAGCGGGGACAATGAGCAGTTCTTC.

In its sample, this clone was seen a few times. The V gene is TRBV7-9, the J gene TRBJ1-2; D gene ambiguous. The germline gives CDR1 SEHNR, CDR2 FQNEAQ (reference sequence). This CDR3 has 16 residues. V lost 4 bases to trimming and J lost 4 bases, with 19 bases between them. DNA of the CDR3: TGTGCCAGCAGCTCAACACAGCCTCAGCTATTCTATGGCTACACCTTC. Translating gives CASSSTQPQLFYGYTF.

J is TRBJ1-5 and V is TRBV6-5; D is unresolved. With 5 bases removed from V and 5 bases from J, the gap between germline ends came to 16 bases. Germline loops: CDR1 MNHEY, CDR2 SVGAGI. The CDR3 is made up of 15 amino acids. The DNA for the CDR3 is TGTGCCAGCAGTCCCGGACTTTTCCTCCATCAGCCCCAGCATTTT. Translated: CASSPGLFLHQPQHF.

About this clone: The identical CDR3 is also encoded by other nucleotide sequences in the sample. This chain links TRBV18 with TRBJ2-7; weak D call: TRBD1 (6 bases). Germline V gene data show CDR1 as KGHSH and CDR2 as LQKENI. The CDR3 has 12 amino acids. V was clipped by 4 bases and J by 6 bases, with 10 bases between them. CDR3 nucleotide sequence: TGTGCCAGCTCACTGACAGGAGGCGAGCAGTACTTC. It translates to CASSLTGGEQYF. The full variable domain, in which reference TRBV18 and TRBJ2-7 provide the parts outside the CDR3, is NAGVMQNPRHLVRRRGQEARLRCSPMKGHSHVYWYRQLPEEGLKFMVYLQKENIIDESGMPKERFSAEFPKEGPSILRIQQVVRGDSAAYFCASSLTGGEQYFGPGTRLTVT.

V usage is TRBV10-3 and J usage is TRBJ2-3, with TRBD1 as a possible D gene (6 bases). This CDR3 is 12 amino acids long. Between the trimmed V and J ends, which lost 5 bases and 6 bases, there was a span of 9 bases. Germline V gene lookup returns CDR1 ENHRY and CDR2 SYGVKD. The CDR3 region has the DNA TGTGCCATCAGTAACGACAGGGATACGCAGTATTTT. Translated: CAISNDRDTQYF.